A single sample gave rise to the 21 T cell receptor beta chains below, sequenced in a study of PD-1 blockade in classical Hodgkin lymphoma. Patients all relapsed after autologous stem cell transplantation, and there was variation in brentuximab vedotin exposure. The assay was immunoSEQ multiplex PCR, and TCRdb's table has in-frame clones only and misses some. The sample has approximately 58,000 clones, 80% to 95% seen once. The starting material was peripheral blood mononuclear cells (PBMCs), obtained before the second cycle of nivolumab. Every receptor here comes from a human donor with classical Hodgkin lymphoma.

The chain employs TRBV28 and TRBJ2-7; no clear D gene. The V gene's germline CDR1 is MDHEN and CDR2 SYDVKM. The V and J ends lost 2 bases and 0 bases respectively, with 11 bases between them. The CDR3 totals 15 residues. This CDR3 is CASSLAQARSYEQYF. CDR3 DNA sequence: TGTGCCAGCAGTTTAGCCCAAGCCCGCTCCTACGAGCAGTACTTC.

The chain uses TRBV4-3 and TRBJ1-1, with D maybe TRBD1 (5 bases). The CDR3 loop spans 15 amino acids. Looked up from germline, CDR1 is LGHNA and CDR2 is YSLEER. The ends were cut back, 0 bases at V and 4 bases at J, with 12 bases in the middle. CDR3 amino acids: CASSQDIGAGTEAFF. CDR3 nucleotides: TGCGCCAGCAGCCAAGATATAGGGGCAGGCACTGAAGCTTTCTTT.

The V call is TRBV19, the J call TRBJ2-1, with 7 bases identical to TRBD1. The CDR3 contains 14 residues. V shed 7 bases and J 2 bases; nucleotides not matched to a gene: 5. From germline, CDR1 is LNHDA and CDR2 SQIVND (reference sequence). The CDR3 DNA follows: TGTGCCAGTATTCCCGGGACAGCCTACAATGAGCAGTTCTTC. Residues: CASIPGTAYNEQFF. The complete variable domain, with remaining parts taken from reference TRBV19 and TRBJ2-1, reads DGGITQSPKYLFRKEGQNVTLSCEQNLNHDAMYWYRQDPGQGLRLIYYSQIVNDFQKGDIAEGYSVSREKKESFPLTVTSAQKNPTAFYLCASIPGTAYNEQFFGPGTRLTVL.

CDR3 bases: TGTGCCAGCAGCTTTTCGGTGGGCAAAAACATTCAGTACTTC. Translation gives CASSFSVGKNIQYF. V and J are TRBV7-9 and TRBJ2-4; no clear D gene. V shed 3 bases and J shed 3 bases, with 9 bases lying between them. Germline V lookup: CDR1 SEHNR, CDR2 FQNEAQ (reference sequence). The CDR3 is 14 residues long.

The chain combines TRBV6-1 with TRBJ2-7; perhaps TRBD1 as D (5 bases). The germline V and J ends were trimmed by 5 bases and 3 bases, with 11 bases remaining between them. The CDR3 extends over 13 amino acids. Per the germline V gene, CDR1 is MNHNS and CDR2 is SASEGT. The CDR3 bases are TGTGCCAGCAGTAGACAGACAAACTACGAGCAGTACTTC. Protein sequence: CASSRQTNYEQYF.

This CDR3 is CASSSKTGGGTDTQYF. For the CDR3, the DNA is TGTGCCAGCAGCTCGAAGACAGGGGGCGGCACAGATACGCAGTATTTT. This chain joins TRBV13 and TRBJ2-3; 10 nucleotides line up with TRBD1. The ends lost 4 bases at V and 1 base at J; junction bases unmatched: 5. Germline V gives CDR1 PRHDT, CDR2 FYEKMQ (reference sequence). The length of the CDR3 is 16 residues.

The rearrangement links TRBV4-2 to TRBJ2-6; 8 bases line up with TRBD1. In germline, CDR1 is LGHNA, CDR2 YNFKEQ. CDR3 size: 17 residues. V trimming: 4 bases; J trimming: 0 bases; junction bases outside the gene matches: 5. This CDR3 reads CASSPGTGNSGANVLTF. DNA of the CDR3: TGTGCCAGCAGCCCCGGGACAGGAAACTCTGGGGCCAACGTCCTGACTTTC.

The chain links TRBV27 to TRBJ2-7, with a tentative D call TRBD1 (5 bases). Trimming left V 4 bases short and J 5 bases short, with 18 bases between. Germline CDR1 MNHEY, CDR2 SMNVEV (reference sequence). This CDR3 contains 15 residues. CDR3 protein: CASSSFVLDSNEQYF. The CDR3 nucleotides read TGTGCCAGCAGTTCATTCGTCTTAGACAGTAACGAGCAGTACTTC.

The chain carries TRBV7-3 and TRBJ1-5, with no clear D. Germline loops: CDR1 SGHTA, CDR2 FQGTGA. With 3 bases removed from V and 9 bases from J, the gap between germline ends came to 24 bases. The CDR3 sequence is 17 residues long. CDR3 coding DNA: TGTGCCAGCAGCTTCCCCCCCAGAATATCCGGGAGACGGCCCCAGCATTTT. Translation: CASSFPPRISGRRPQHF.

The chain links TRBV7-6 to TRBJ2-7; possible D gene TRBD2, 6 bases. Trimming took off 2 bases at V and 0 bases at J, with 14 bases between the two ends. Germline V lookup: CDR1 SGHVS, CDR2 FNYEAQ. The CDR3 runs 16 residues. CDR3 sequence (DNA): TGTGCCAGCAGCTTATCGGCGGGGAAGAGCTCCTACGAGCAGTACTTC. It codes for CASSLSAGKSSYEQYF.

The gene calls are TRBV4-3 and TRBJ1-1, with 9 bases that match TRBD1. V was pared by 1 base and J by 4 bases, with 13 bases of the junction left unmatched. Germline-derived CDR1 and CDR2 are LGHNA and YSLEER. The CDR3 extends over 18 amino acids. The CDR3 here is CASSQGESRDRVSTEAFF. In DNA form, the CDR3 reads TGCGCCAGCAGCCAAGGAGAGTCCCGGGACAGGGTTAGCACTGAAGCTTTCTTT.

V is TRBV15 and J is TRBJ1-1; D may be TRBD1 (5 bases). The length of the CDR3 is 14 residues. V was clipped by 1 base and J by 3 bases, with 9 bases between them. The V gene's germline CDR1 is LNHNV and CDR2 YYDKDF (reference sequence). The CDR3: CATSRAQEYTEAFF. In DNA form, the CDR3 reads TGTGCCACCAGCAGAGCACAGGAATACACTGAAGCTTTCTTT.

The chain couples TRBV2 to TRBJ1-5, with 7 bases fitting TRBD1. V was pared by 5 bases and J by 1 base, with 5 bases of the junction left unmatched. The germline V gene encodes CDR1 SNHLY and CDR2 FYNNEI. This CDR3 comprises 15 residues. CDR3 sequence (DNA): TGTGCCAGCAGTAAAGAACAGGGGAGCAATCAGCCCCAGCATTTT. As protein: CASSKEQGSNQPQHF.

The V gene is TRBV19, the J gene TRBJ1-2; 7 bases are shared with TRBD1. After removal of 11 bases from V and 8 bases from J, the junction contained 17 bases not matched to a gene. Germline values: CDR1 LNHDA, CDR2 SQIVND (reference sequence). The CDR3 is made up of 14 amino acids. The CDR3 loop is CAATGNPSLSGYTF. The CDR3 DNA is TGTGCCGCGACAGGGAACCCTTCGTTGAGCGGCTACACCTTC.

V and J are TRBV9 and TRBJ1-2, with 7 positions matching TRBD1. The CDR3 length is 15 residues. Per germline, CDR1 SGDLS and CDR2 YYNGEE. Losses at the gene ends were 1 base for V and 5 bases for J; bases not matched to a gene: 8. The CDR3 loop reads CASSVQGGAGYGYTF. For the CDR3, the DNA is TGTGCCAGCAGCGTACAAGGGGGCGCCGGATATGGCTACACCTTC.

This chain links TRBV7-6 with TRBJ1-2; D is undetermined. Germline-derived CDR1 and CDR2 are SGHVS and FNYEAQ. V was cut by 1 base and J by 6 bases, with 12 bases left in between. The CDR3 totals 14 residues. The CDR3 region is CASSLGHPGDGYTF. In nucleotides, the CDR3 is TGTGCCAGCAGCTTAGGACACCCCGGGGATGGCTACACCTTC.

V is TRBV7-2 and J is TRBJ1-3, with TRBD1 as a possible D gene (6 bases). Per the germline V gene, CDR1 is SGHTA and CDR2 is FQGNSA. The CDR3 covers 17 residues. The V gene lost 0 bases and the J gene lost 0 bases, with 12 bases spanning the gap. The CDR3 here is CASSLAFGQSSGNTIYF. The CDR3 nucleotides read TGTGCCAGCAGCTTAGCCTTTGGACAGAGCTCTGGAAACACCATATATTTT. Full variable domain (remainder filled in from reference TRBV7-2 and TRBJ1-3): GAGVSQSPSNKVTEKGKDVELRCDPISGHTALYWYRQSLGQGLEFLIYFQGNSAPDKSGLPSDRFSAERTGGSVSTLTIQRTQQEDSAVYLCASSLAFGQSSGNTIYFGEGSWLTVV.

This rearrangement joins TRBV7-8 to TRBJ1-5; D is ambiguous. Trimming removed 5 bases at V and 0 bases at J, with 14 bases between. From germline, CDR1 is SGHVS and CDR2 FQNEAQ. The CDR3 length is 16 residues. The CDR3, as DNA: TGTGCCAGCAGCCCGAGGGCGGATTTTAGCAATCAGCCCCAGCATTTT. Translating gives CASSPRADFSNQPQHF.

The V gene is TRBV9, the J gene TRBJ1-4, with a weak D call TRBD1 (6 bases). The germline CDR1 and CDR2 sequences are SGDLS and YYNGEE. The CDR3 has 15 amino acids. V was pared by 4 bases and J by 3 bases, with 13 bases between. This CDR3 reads CASSPTGIANEKLFF. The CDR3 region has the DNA TGTGCCAGCAGCCCAACAGGGATTGCTAATGAAAAACTGTTTTTT.

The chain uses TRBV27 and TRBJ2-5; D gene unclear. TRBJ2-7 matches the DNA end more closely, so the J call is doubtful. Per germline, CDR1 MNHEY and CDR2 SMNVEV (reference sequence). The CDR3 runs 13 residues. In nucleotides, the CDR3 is TGTGCCAGCTCTTACAGAACTACCTACGAGCAGTACTTC. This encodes CASSYRTTYEQYF.

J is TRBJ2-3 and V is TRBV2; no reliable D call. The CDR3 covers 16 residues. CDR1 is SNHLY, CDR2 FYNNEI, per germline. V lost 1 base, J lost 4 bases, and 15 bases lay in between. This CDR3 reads CASSEVAVQVPDTQYF. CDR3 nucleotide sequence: TGTGCCAGCAGTGAAGTGGCAGTCCAAGTTCCAGATACGCAGTATTTT.